Described below is a single T cell receptor (beta chain) sequence and its context. Its antigen is currently unknown. This sample was taken from a study of beta chain features in type 1 diabetes. Looking at the study overall: Sorted cells numbering some 110,000,000 were examined across all samples.

Germline CDR1 MRHNA, CDR2 SNTAGT. The CDR3 spans 15 residues. V was pared by 5 bases and J by 5 bases, with 5 bases of the junction left unmatched. Study-wide findings and caveats: Insertions were fewer and deletions more numerous at VDJ junctions in type 1 diabetes patients. Reads derived from cDNA could over-represent cells showing high TCR expression. The study found moderately but significantly shorter TCRB CDR3s in all four CD4+ subsets of Type 1 diabetes patients.

The authors reverse transcribed all of the isolated RNA, so sequencing captured expressed TCRB transcripts. Sequencing was performed with immunoSEQ multiplex PCR; in TCRdb, only in-frame clones are kept and a portion is missing. In the table there are 330,000 or so clones, approximately 12% of which are singletons. The specimen was naive CD4+ T cells from blood. This sequence originates from a woman younger than 30 with type 1 diabetes. The chain joins TRBV6-4 to TRBJ2-1, with TRBD2 matching over 11 bases. CDR3 sequence: CASSPSGRPNNEQFF. The DNA of the CDR3 is TGTGCCAGCAGTCCTAGCGGGAGGCCGAACAATGAGCAGTTCTTC.